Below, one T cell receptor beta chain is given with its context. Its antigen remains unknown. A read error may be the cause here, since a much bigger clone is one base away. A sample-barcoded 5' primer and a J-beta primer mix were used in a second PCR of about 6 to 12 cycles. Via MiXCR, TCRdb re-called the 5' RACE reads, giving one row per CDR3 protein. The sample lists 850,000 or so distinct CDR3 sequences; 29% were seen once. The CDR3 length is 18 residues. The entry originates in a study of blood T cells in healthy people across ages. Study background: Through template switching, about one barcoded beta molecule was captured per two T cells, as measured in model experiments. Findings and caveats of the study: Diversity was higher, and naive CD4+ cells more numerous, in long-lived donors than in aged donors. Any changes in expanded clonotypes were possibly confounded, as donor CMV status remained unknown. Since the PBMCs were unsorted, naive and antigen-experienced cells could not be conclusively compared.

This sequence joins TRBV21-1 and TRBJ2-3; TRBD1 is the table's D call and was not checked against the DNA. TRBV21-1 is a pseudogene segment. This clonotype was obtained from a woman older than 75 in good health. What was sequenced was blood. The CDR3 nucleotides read TGTGCCAGCAGCAAAGGGGGACAGGGTGGATTCGACACAGATACGCAGTATTTT. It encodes CASSKGGQGGFDTDTQYF.